The rows below give T cell receptor beta chains drawn from one sample of a study of stem cell transplantation in POMP-related autoinflammatory disease. The method was immunoSEQ multiplex PCR; TCRdb's version includes in-frame clones alone and lacks a portion of them. The sample lists some 26,000 clones, 82% occurring once. The sequencing used CD4+ T cells from PBMCs, collected before stem cell transplantation. These receptor sequences come from a human donor with POMP-related autoinflammation and immune dysregulation (PRAID). The CDR3 runs from the conserved cysteine through the conserved F or W. Each record gives: clone size, J gene, D gene, V gene, CDR3 protein, CDR3 DNA. D genes are given only for firm matches. Rows give clone size only sometimes, using once, few, many, or a class for an expanded clone.

clone_size: -; j_call: TRBJ2-5; d_call: TRBD1; v_call: TRBV5-5; cdr3_aa: CASSPTSTGVGETQYF; cdr3_nt: TGTGCCAGCAGCCCTACCTCGACAGGGGTAGGAGAGACCCAGTACTTC
clone_size: -; j_call: TRBJ2-5; d_call: -; v_call: TRBV15; cdr3_aa: CATSRGFEGNHQETQYF; cdr3_nt: TGTGCCACCAGCAGGGGTTTTGAGGGGAACCACCAAGAGACCCAGTACTTC
clone_size: once; j_call: TRBJ1-4; d_call: -; v_call: TRBV18; cdr3_aa: CASSPGKATNEKLFF; cdr3_nt: TGTGCCAGCTCACCAGGGAAGGCGACTAATGAAAAACTGTTTTTT
clone_size: -; j_call: TRBJ2-4; d_call: -; v_call: TRBV7-2; cdr3_aa: CASTSTELAKNIQYF; cdr3_nt: TGTGCCAGTACCTCCACGGAGCTAGCCAAAAACATTCAGTACTTC
clone_size: -; j_call: TRBJ2-7; d_call: -; v_call: TRBV4-2; cdr3_aa: CASSPFGGSEEQYF; cdr3_nt: TGTGCCAGCAGCCCTTTCGGGGGTTCAGAAGAGCAGTACTTC
clone_size: -; j_call: TRBJ2-7; d_call: -; v_call: TRBV28; cdr3_aa: CASSLSTREQYF; cdr3_nt: TGTGCCAGCAGTTTATCGACGAGGGAGCAGTACTTC
clone_size: -; j_call: TRBJ1-2; d_call: -; v_call: TRBV9; cdr3_aa: CASTSRVGAAYGYTF; cdr3_nt: TGTGCCAGCACCTCAAGGGTAGGGGCGGCCTATGGCTACACCTTC
clone_size: -; j_call: TRBJ1-5; d_call: -; v_call: TRBV7-8; cdr3_aa: CASSLARGSGNQPQHF; cdr3_nt: TGTGCCAGCAGCTTAGCGCGGGGATCCGGCAATCAGCCCCAGCATTTT
clone_size: -; j_call: TRBJ2-3; d_call: -; v_call: TRBV5-1; cdr3_aa: CASSLASPSTDTQYF; cdr3_nt: TGCGCCAGCAGCTTGGCGTCTCCTAGCACAGATACGCAGTATTTT
clone_size: -; j_call: TRBJ2-2; d_call: -; v_call: TRBV6-4; cdr3_aa: CASTPRVGNTGELFF; cdr3_nt: TGTGCCAGCACCCCACGGGTGGGAAACACCGGGGAGCTGTTTTTT
clone_size: -; j_call: TRBJ2-7; d_call: TRBD1; v_call: TRBV28; cdr3_aa: CASSLMGQDYEQYF; cdr3_nt: TGTGCCAGCAGTTTAATGGGACAGGACTACGAGCAGTACTTC
clone_size: medium-sized; j_call: TRBJ2-5; d_call: -; v_call: TRBV18; cdr3_aa: CASSPAGRRRETQYF; cdr3_nt: TGTGCCAGCTCACCAGCCGGCAGGAGGCGGGAGACCCAGTACTTC
clone_size: -; j_call: TRBJ2-3; d_call: -; v_call: TRBV7-6; cdr3_aa: CASSLADPVAQYF; cdr3_nt: TGTGCCAGCAGCTTGGCGGACCCGGTTGCGCAGTATTTT
clone_size: -; j_call: TRBJ1-2; d_call: -; v_call: TRBV28; cdr3_aa: CASSFQGPNYGYTF; cdr3_nt: TGTGCCAGCAGTTTCCAGGGACCCAACTATGGCTACACCTTC
clone_size: -; j_call: TRBJ2-7; d_call: -; v_call: TRBV30; cdr3_aa: CAWSSSPVGAQYF; cdr3_nt: TGTGCCTGGAGTAGTAGTCCAGTCGGGGCGCAGTACTTC
clone_size: few; j_call: TRBJ1-2; d_call: -; v_call: TRBV5-1; cdr3_aa: CASSWGESNGGYTF; cdr3_nt: TGCGCCAGCAGCTGGGGCGAATCCAACGGAGGCTACACCTTC
clone_size: -; j_call: TRBJ1-2; d_call: -; v_call: TRBV5-1; cdr3_aa: CASSLEGGGGYTF; cdr3_nt: TGCGCCAGCAGCTTGGAAGGCGGGGGCGGCTACACCTTC
clone_size: -; j_call: TRBJ2-1; d_call: TRBD2; v_call: TRBV7-8; cdr3_aa: CASSQLAGVNRKDNEQFF; cdr3_nt: TGTGCCAGCAGCCAATTAGCGGGAGTAAATAGGAAGGACAATGAGCAGTTCTTC
clone_size: -; j_call: TRBJ2-7; d_call: -; v_call: TRBV28; cdr3_aa: CASSLGQSYEQYF; cdr3_nt: TGTGCCAGCAGTTTAGGACAGTCCTACGAGCAGTACTTC
clone_size: -; j_call: TRBJ1-6; d_call: -; v_call: TRBV19; cdr3_aa: CASSRGRTRSPLHF; cdr3_nt: TGTGCCAGTAGTAGGGGGCGGACGAGGTCACCCCTCCACTTT
clone_size: -; j_call: TRBJ2-2; d_call: -; v_call: TRBV5-1; cdr3_aa: CASSQLNTGELFF; cdr3_nt: TGCGCCAGCAGCCAACTTAACACCGGGGAGCTGTTTTTT
clone_size: -; j_call: TRBJ2-7; d_call: TRBD1; v_call: TRBV25-1; cdr3_aa: CASSDKRGQGPYEQYF; cdr3_nt: TGTGCCAGCAGTGATAAGAGGGGACAGGGCCCCTACGAGCAGTACTTC
clone_size: -; j_call: TRBJ2-7; d_call: -; v_call: TRBV5-1; cdr3_aa: CASSLARIGTYEQYF; cdr3_nt: TGCGCCAGCAGCTTGGCTCGGATAGGCACCTACGAGCAGTACTTC
clone_size: few; j_call: TRBJ1-1; d_call: -; v_call: TRBV7-9; cdr3_aa: CASSLQGWVTEAFF; cdr3_nt: TGTGCCAGCAGCTTACAGGGTTGGGTCACTGAAGCTTTCTTT
clone_size: few; j_call: TRBJ1-2; d_call: -; v_call: TRBV7-9; cdr3_aa: CASSLGENYGYTF; cdr3_nt: TGTGCCAGCAGCTTAGGGGAAAACTATGGCTACACCTTC
clone_size: once; j_call: TRBJ1-2; d_call: -; v_call: TRBV6-5; cdr3_aa: CASSPLDRSGYGYAF; cdr3_nt: TGTGCCAGCAGTCCCCTTGACCGGTCTGGCTATGGCTACGCCTTC
clone_size: -; j_call: TRBJ1-1; d_call: -; v_call: TRBV11-2; cdr3_aa: CASSFVGGTEAFF; cdr3_nt: TGTGCCAGCAGCTTCGTCGGGGGTACTGAAGCTTTCTTT
clone_size: -; j_call: TRBJ1-4; d_call: -; v_call: TRBV6-1; cdr3_aa: CASLFSGGEKLFF; cdr3_nt: TGTGCCAGCCTTTTCTCGGGGGGGGAAAAACTGTTTTTT
clone_size: -; j_call: TRBJ1-5; d_call: -; v_call: TRBV10-2; cdr3_aa: CASSESGIQPQHF; cdr3_nt: TGCGCCAGCAGTGAATCGGGAATTCAGCCCCAGCATTTT
clone_size: once; j_call: TRBJ2-3; d_call: TRBD2; v_call: TRBV7-8; cdr3_aa: CASSFLTSATRDTQYF; cdr3_nt: TGTGCCAGCAGCTTCCTGACTAGCGCTACGAGGGATACGCAGTATTTT
clone_size: -; j_call: TRBJ1-2; d_call: -; v_call: TRBV6-1; cdr3_aa: CASTRTPQTNYGYTF; cdr3_nt: TGTGCCAGCACCCGGACGCCACAGACTAACTATGGCTACACCTTC
clone_size: few; j_call: TRBJ2-7; d_call: -; v_call: TRBV7-8; cdr3_aa: CASSFTVAYEQYF; cdr3_nt: TGTGCCAGCAGCTTCACTGTTGCCTACGAGCAGTACTTC
clone_size: -; j_call: TRBJ1-4; d_call: -; v_call: TRBV30; cdr3_aa: CAWSLGQLNEKLFF; cdr3_nt: TGTGCCTGGAGTTTGGGTCAGCTGAATGAAAAACTGTTTTTT
clone_size: -; j_call: TRBJ1-2; d_call: -; v_call: TRBV7-9; cdr3_aa: CASSLRRASTNYGYTF; cdr3_nt: TGTGCCAGCAGCTTAAGGAGGGCGTCCACTAACTATGGCTACACCTTC
clone_size: -; j_call: TRBJ2-7; d_call: -; v_call: TRBV28; cdr3_aa: CASSFRSYEQYF; cdr3_nt: TGTGCCAGCAGTTTCAGGTCCTACGAGCAGTACTTC
clone_size: -; j_call: TRBJ2-5; d_call: -; v_call: TRBV5-1; cdr3_aa: CASRRSGQETQYF; cdr3_nt: TGCGCCAGCAGACGGAGCGGTCAAGAGACCCAGTACTTC
clone_size: -; j_call: TRBJ2-1; d_call: -; v_call: TRBV5-4; cdr3_aa: CASSLDGIKYNEQFF; cdr3_nt: TGTGCCAGCAGCTTGGACGGGATAAAGTACAATGAGCAGTTCTTC
clone_size: -; j_call: TRBJ2-3; d_call: -; v_call: TRBV2; cdr3_aa: CASRSYPGTQYF; cdr3_nt: TGTGCCAGCAGGTCCTACCCTGGTACGCAGTATTTT
clone_size: -; j_call: TRBJ1-5; d_call: -; v_call: TRBV11-2; cdr3_aa: CASSLDWMGGQTAQHF; cdr3_nt: TGTGCCAGCAGCTTAGATTGGATGGGTGGGCAAACGGCCCAGCATTTT
clone_size: -; j_call: TRBJ1-5; d_call: -; v_call: TRBV7-3; cdr3_aa: CASSPRTDSNQPQHF; cdr3_nt: TGTGCCAGCAGCCCGAGGACGGATAGCAATCAGCCCCAGCATTTT